These T cell receptor beta chains were read from a single sample in a study of blood T cell repertoires in COVID-19. The protocol was immunoSEQ multiplex PCR, while the TCRdb copy is restricted to in-frame clones and leaves out a portion. This table holds 45,000 to 55,000 clones, approximately 88% found once. Specimen: peripheral blood. The origin of the receptors is a human donor in a cohort sampled during active COVID-19. CDR3s include the opening cysteine and the closing phenylalanine or tryptophan. Each record gives: J gene, D gene, clone size, V gene, CDR3 protein, CDR3 DNA. The D gene is left open where the match is weak. A row's size may be missing; if present it is once, few, many or a size class.

>TRBJ1-2|.|.|TRBV6-6
CASNQADYGDYGYTF
TGTGCCAGCAATCAAGCCGATTACGGAGACTATGGCTACACCTTC
>TRBJ1-3|.|.|TRBV5-4
CASSPGSSGNTIYF
TGTGCCAGCAGCCCCGGGTCCTCTGGAAACACCATATATTTT
>TRBJ2-1|.|.|TRBV6-5
CASTRGSGSYNEQFF
TGTGCCAGCACCAGGGGTAGTGGATCCTACAATGAGCAGTTCTTC
>TRBJ2-2|.|.|TRBV14
CASSPQRTGELFF
TGTGCCAGCAGCCCGCAGCGCACCGGGGAGCTGTTTTTT
>TRBJ2-3|.|.|TRBV6-1
CASSEQASTDTQYF
TGTGCCAGCAGTGAACAGGCTAGCACAGATACGCAGTATTTT
>TRBJ2-7|.|.|TRBV12-3/TRBV12-4
CASSWAPSYEQYF
TGTGCCAGCAGTTGGGCCCCTTCCTACGAGCAGTACTTC
>TRBJ1-1|.|.|TRBV19
CASRPTEFEAFF
TGTGCCAGTAGACCTACAGAATTTGAAGCTTTCTTT
>TRBJ2-4|.|.|TRBV3-1/TRBV3-2
CASSQDPGAPKNIQYF
TGTGCCAGCAGCCAAGACCCAGGGGCACCCAAAAACATTCAGTACTTC
>TRBJ2-7|TRBD1|.|TRBV12-3/TRBV12-4
CASSLIQGAEQYF
TGTGCCAGCAGTTTGATTCAGGGGGCGGAGCAGTACTTC
>TRBJ2-2|TRBD2|.|TRBV4-3
CASSQDPPAGAGELFF
TGCGCCAGCAGCCAAGACCCCCCAGCGGGGGCCGGGGAGCTGTTTTTT
>TRBJ2-1|.|.|TRBV21-1
CASSKVGHSYNEQFF
TGTGCCAGCAGCAAAGTGGGACACTCTTACAATGAGCAGTTCTTC
>TRBJ2-5|.|.|TRBV2
CASITQGGRTETQYF
TGTGCCAGCATCACCCAGGGGGGCCGTACGGAGACCCAGTACTTC
>TRBJ1-2|.|.|TRBV6-6
CASSYARNGYTF
TGTGCCAGCAGTTACGCCAGAAATGGCTACACCTTC
>TRBJ2-1|.|once|TRBV5-8
CASSLGQQSSYNEQFF
TGTGCCAGCAGCTTGGGACAACAGAGCTCCTACAATGAGCAGTTCTTC